Included here is one T cell receptor (beta chain) sequence, with context. Antigen: not known. The data stem from a study of Ad26.COV2.S vaccination and SARS-CoV-2 variants. General study points: Vaccinees showed greater spike-specific TCR breadth than placebo recipients. After vaccination, substantial breadth of spike-specific CD8+ and CD4+ responses was reported. Non-spike TCR breadth showed similarity between vaccine and placebo recipients.

The repertoire was sequenced with immunoSEQ multiplex PCR; TCRdb's copy has only in-frame clones and lacks some. The sample has more than 150,000 clones; roughly 85% are singletons. V dropped 4 bases and J dropped 7; count of bases not matched to a gene: 11. The CDR3 loop spans 15 amino acids. CDR1 and CDR2 (germline): MNHEY, SMNVEV (reference sequence). The origin of this receptor is a human donor who had recovered from COVID-19. The V and J genes are TRBV27 and TRBJ2-7; 9 positions agree with TRBD1. Here the sequenced sample was peripheral blood, taken after recovery from COVID-19. CDR3 sequence reads: CASSYSGTGMWEQYF. CDR3 coding DNA: TGTGCCAGCAGTTACTCCGGGACAGGGATGTGGGAGCAGTACTTC.